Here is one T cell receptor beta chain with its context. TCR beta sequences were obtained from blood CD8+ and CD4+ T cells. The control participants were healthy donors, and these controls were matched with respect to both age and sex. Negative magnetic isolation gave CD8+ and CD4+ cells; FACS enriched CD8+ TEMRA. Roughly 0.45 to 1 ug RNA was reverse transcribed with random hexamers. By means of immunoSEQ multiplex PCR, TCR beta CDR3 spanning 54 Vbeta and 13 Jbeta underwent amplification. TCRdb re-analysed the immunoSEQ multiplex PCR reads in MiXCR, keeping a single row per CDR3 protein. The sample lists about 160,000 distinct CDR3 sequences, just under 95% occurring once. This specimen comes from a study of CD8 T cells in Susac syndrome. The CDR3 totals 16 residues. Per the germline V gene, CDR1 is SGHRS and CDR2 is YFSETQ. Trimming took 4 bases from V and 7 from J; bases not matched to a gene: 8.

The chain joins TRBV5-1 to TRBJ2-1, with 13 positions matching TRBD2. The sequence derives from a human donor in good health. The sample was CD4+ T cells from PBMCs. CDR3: CASSRGLAGDLNEQFF. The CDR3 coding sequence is TGCGCCAGCAGCCGAGGACTAGCGGGGGATCTGAATGAGCAGTTCTTC.